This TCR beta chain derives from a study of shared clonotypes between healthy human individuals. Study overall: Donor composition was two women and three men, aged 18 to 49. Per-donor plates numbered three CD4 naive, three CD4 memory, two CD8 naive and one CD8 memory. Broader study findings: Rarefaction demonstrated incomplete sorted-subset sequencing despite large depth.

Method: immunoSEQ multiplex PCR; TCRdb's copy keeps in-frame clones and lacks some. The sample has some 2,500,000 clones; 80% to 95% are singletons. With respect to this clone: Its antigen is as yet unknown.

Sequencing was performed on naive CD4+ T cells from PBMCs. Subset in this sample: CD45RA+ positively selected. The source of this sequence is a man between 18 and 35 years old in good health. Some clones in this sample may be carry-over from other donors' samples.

The DNA of the CDR3 is TGTGCCACAGGGGAAGTGGCGGAAAAACTGTTTTTT. Its protein product is CATGEVAEKLFF. V and J are TRBV19 and TRBJ1-4, with D maybe TRBD1 (6 bases). Per the germline V gene, CDR1 is LNHDA and CDR2 is SQIVND (reference sequence). CDR3 length: 12 amino acids. Trimming cost V 10 bases and J 8 bases, with 14 bases left between them.